This TCR beta chain came from a study of cytomegalovirus exposure and HLA in healthy donors. Overall study context: The same platform used for the 666 first-cohort repertoires was also used for the 120 or so validation repertoires, as a later analysis reported.

The assay was immunoSEQ multiplex PCR, and TCRdb's table has in-frame clones only and misses some. The table records 75,000 to 100,000 clones, 96% of them present only once. Worth noting for this clone: No antigen is known for it.

Per the germline V gene, CDR1 is GTSNPN and CDR2 is SVGIG (reference sequence). V shed 1 base and J 7 bases; nucleotides not matched to a gene: 4. CDR3 length: 13 residues. Whole-study results and caveats: The TCR clusters that emerged in the first cohort tended, a later analysis found, to co-occur in the roughly 110 validation repertoires. The study put 160 or so TCR beta chains on its list as cytomegalovirus-associated. Rarity characterized most TCR sequences, yet some public TCRs appeared in many donors.

The specimen sequenced was PBMCs. This sequence was found in a man between 18 and 35 years old in good health and CMV-seronegative. V is TRBV30 and J is TRBJ1-1; TRBD1 agrees at 9 bases. The CDR3 region is CAWSETGGGEAFF. In DNA, the CDR3 is TGTGCCTGGAGTGAGACAGGGGGAGGTGAAGCTTTCTTT.